This T cell receptor beta chain stems from a study of blood T cell repertoires in COVID-19 (dated by TCRdb to 2019 to 2021). A note on the overall study: Collaborator samples came from the United States, Italy and Spain and covered acute and convalescent phases of COVID-19. A de-identified subject ID, COVID-19 status, age in years and sex were almost always included in the sample metadata. A freely available public database, intended as a resource for researchers studying the immune response to SARS-CoV-2, is where the repertoires were released. Samples were obtained from the ongoing ImmuneRACE study (first 160 participants) and from over a thousand subjects provided by 6 global collaborators. The material from the prospective study consisted of cDNA or gDNA derived from T cells, B-cell-depleted T cells, or PBMCs. Subjects who had been exposed to COVID-19, were actively infected with it, or had recovered from it provided the deeply sampled blood TCRbeta repertoires that made up the dataset. Where HLA class I and class II types were available, the types were taken from metadata supplied by the sample provider, not from assay-based typing.

TCRbeta CDR3 regions were amplified from genomic DNA by means of the immunoSEQ Assay, a bias-controlled multiplex PCR. From the authors' description of their analysis: The number of nucleated cells in each sample was estimated from the amplification of reference gene primers within the assay. To quantify the absolute abundance of each unique TCRbeta CDR3 rearrangement, sequence reads were collapsed and filtered. For each sample, productive Simpson clonality was calculated as the square root of Simpson's diversity index across productive rearrangements. TCRdb obtained this table from immuneACCESS and retained in-frame rearrangements with V and J assigned. These tables miss some clones; where compared with another copy, unresolved V genes account for less than half of the shortfall, and the remainder is unexplained. V and J calls plus clone size are reproduced from that table; the DNA served to infer D and trimming. For this sample there are fewer than 200,000 clones; roughly 80% appear just once. The ten largest clones represent roughly an eighth of the sample.

Overall study outcomes, separate from this receptor: Clinical and demographic metadata were provided uncurated, with the amount varying by source and participant.

The count of this clone is one. What this receptor recognizes is not known. One base away there is no much larger clone; base qualities are not given. In Seattle, one collaborating source enrolled patients while the infection was active and tracked those patients longitudinally over the course of disease. Whole blood was collected in K2EDTA tubes by collaborating institutions according to the institutions' own protocols. For TCRbeta analysis, collaborators shipped samples as frozen whole blood, isolated PBMCs, or DNA extracted from either of those sample types. CDR1 and CDR2 are read off the germline V gene (reference sequence) as SEHNR and FQNEAQ. Its CDR3 holds 14 amino acids, cysteine through phenylalanine. Left in the record is the CDR3 DNA by itself, 42 bases read in frame from the first base. V loses 1 base of germline sequence and J loses 3 bases, and the interval between the two ends is 10 bases.

The TCR was taken from a woman older than 75 with COVID-19, enrolled during active disease. The chain is encoded by TRBV7-9 joined to TRBJ2-7; the D region possibly corresponds to TRBD1 (5 bases align). The sample was peripheral blood. The bases read TGTGCCAGCAGCTTAGGAACCCAGGGCTACGAGCAGTACTTC. This codes for CASSLGTQGYEQYF.